The present T cell receptor beta chain was sequenced within a study of identical twins (dated by TCRdb to about 2016). About the study as a whole: The study deep-sequenced TCR alpha and beta repertoires from monozygotic twins, unrelated adults of various ages and cord blood to test whether fetal clonotypes persist. Replicate twin experiments were performed at different times using different library preparation protocols to rule out contamination. What the study reported, not specific to this receptor: Excess twin sharing in beta out-of-frame sequences was weaker because fewer shared sequences lowered the signal-to-noise ratio. Out-of-frame TCR alpha sequences shared between twins showed an excess of low generation-probability sequences compared with coincidental sharing between unrelated individuals. Zero-insertion analyses could be partly confounded by invariant T cells such as MAIT and iNKT, although diverse VJ usage argued against such confounding for most clonotypes. Abundant cord blood beta clonotypes had fewer insertions, young adult naive repertoires showed a similar but weaker trend, and memory repertoires showed no such trend. Out-of-frame TCR alpha sharing in monozygotic twins was systematically underestimated by recombination models, whereas sharing between unrelated individuals was in agreement with the recombination models. Conclusions relied on cross-sectional statistical analysis, since the same donors could not be followed over many years.

Every donor was a healthy Caucasian. The twin cohort comprised three pairs of female monozygotic twins, all aged roughly 18 to 30 years. Using Miltenyi CD45RO+ enrichment and human naive T-cell isolation kits, memory (CD45RO+) and naive T cells were isolated from PBMC. Cut back by 6 bases and 7 bases, the V and J ends lie 12 bases apart. The CDR3 contains 12 residues, cysteine and phenylalanine counted. Of all the DNA, just the CDR3 is kept, 36 bases in frame from base 1. This clonotype was counted many times. Its binding antigen is unknown. Base qualities were left out, and no much larger clone turns up one base away. The library was prepared using 5' RACE. The instrument given in TCRdb is Illumina HiSeq 2000. Template switching added a universal primer binding site, and the final cDNA carried a unique molecular identifier that allowed TCR cDNA molecules to be counted accurately. Specific primers in the conserved constant-segment region were used to synthesize first-strand cDNA for TCR alpha and beta chains. Each cDNA library was double barcoded, with a SMART-Mk sample barcode plus Illumina barcodes, to control for contamination. TruSeq adapter sequences along with Illumina sample barcodes were introduced in two successive PCR steps. TCR alpha and beta cDNA libraries were sequenced on the Illumina HiSeq platform with custom primers. The paper's processing steps were these. MiGEC was used to process raw reads and extract unique molecular identifiers, and MiXCR was used to find CDR3 positions. For each individual, recombination models were inferred using an EM algorithm with the repgenHMM and IGoR tools. Shared clonotypes were analyzed with the tcR package in R, and sharing was normalized by the product of cloneset sizes. Out-of-frame nonproductive sequences were analyzed to study raw recombination free of thymic and clonal selection effects. Using fastp at Q25 and MiXCR, TCRdb reprocessed the public reads and kept productive beta chains. Here each entry gathers all rows of one CDR3 protein and keeps the most common genes and DNA. The V and J calls come from TCRdb's annotation, not from the publication. The sample table holds hundreds of thousands of distinct CDR3 sequences, of which about 8.3% were seen once. The top ten clonotypes cover around 2.1% of the sample.

This sample also belongs to another study, concerning yellow fever vaccine responses in identical twins. According to the second study: According to the authors, in identical twins the way T cells responded to vaccination appeared partly convergent and partly personalized. In the study, vaccine-responding T cell clones were precisely tracked in identical twins.

This receptor was taken from a woman between 18 and 29 years old in good health. The chain is made from TRBV12-3 or TRBV12-4 and TRBJ2-5; TRBD2 is a possible D gene, resting on 7 matching bases. The sequenced sample was memory (CD45RO+) T cells sorted from blood. According to the study, the label for this sample's cell subset or site signals: CD45RO+ enriched T cells. The CDR3 region has the sequence CASSLGGVTQYF. In nucleotides, the sequence is TGTGCCAGCAGCCTAGGGGGGGTGACCCAGTACTTC.